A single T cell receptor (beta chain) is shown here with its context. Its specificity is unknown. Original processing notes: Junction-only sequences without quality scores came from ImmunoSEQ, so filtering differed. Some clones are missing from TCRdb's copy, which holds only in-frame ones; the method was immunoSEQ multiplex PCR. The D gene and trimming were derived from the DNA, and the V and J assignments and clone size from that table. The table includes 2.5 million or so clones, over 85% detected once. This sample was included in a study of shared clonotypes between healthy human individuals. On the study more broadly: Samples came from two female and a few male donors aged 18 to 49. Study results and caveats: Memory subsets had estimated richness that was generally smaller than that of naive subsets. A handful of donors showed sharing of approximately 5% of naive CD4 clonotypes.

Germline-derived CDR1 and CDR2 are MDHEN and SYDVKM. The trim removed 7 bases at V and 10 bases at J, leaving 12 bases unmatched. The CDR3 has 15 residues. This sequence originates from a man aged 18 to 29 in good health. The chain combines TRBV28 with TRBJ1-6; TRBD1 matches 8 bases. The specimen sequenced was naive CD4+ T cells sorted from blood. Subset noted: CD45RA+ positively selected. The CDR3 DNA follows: TGTGCCAGCACCTCCGGACAGGGTGTAGGGTCACCCCTCCACTTT. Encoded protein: CASTSGQGVGSPLHF.